The T cell receptor beta chain described here comes from a study of cytomegalovirus exposure and HLA in healthy donors. Amplification used 60 Vbeta primers and 13 Jbeta primers. The repertoire was sequenced with immunoSEQ multiplex PCR; TCRdb's copy has only in-frame clones and lacks some. Here the sample spans around 86,000 clones, 60% to 80% being singletons. On this clone: Antigen: not known.

General study points: When analyzed later, the rates of TCR association showed variation by HLA locus, with DRB1 the most and HLA-C the fewest.

The CDR3 totals 18 residues. CDR1 ENHRY and CDR2 SYGVKD come from the germline V gene. V lost 3 bases to trimming and J lost 0 bases, with 18 bases between them. The clonotype originates from a female donor in good health and CMV-seronegative. What was sequenced was PBMCs. The genes are TRBV10-3 and TRBJ1-3; D ambiguous. This chain's CDR3 is CAISEFGQPIISGNTIYF. As DNA, the CDR3 is TGTGCCATCAGTGAATTTGGGCAGCCGATCATCTCTGGAAACACCATATATTTT.